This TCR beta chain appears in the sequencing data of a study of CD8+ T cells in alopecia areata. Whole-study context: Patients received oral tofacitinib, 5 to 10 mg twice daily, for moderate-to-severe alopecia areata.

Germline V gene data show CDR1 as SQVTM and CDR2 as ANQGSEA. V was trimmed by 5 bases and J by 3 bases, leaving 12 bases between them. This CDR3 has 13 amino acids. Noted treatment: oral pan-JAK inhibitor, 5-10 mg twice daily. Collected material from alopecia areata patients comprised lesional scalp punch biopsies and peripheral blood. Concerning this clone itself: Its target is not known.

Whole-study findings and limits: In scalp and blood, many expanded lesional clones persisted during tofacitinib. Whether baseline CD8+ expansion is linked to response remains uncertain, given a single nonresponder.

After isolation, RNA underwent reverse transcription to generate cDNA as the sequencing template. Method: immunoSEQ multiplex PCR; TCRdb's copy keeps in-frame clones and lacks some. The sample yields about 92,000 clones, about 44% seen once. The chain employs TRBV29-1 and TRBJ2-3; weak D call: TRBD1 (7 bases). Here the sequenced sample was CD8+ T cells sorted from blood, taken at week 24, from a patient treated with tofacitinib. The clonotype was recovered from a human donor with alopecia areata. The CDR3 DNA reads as TGCAGCGTTCCGGCAGGGGGGACAGATACGCAGTATTTT. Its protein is CSVPAGGTDTQYF.